This TCR beta chain was identified in a study of CD8 T cells in Susac syndrome. CD8+ and CD4+ T cells from blood underwent TCR beta sequencing, which was carried out in a high-throughput format. The CDR3 is made up of 15 amino acids. Per the germline V gene, CDR1 is LNHDA and CDR2 is SQIVND (reference sequence). V shed 5 bases, J shed 0 bases, and the junction held 4 bases outside the gene matches. Random hexamers were used to reverse transcribe an amount of about 0.45 to 1 ug RNA. One entry per CDR3 protein, called by TCRdb with MiXCR from the immunoSEQ multiplex PCR reads. The table lists 100,000 to 150,000 distinct CDR3 sequences, just over 90% of them singletons, with around 0.3% in the top ten.

Sequencing used CD8+ T cells from PBMCs. The V gene is TRBV19, the J gene TRBJ1-1; TRBD1 aligns across 9 bases. This receptor was obtained from a human donor with multiple sclerosis. The chain's CDR3 is CASSPGTGLNTEAFF. CDR3 in DNA: TGTGCCAGTAGTCCCGGGACAGGGCTGAACACTGAAGCTTTCTTT. The entire variable domain, with the rest obtained from reference TRBV19 and TRBJ1-1, is as follows: DGGITQSPKYLFRKEGQNVTLSCEQNLNHDAMYWYRQDPGQGLRLIYYSQIVNDFQKGDIAEGYSVSREKKESFPLTVTSAQKNPTAFYLCASSPGTGLNTEAFFGQGTRLTVV.